The 25 T cell receptor beta chains in this list originate from one sample, sequenced in a study of T cells after posttransplantation cyclophosphamide. TCRdb keeps only in-frame clones here, not all; method: immunoSEQ multiplex PCR. The record shows 20,000 to 30,000 clones for this sample, with no singletons present. The specimen sequenced was PBMCs. The receptors were sampled from a man over 45 in good health, CMV-negative, and a related stem cell transplant donor.

At least ten counts were recorded for this clone. V and J are TRBV18 and TRBJ1-3; D gene ambiguous. The V end was cut by 4 bases, the J end by 4 bases, with 8 bases between. The V gene's germline CDR1 is KGHSH and CDR2 LQKENI. This CDR3 contains 13 residues. CDR3 in DNA: TGTGCCAGCTCACAGGGAGCGGGAAACACCATATATTTT. Its translation is CASSQGAGNTIYF.

In its sample, this clone was seen many times. V gene TRBV5-1 combines with J gene TRBJ2-7; 11 bases agree with TRBD2. J was trimmed by 5 bases and V by 2 bases; bases with no gene match: 3. CDR1 is SGHRS and CDR2 is YFSETQ in the germline V gene. The CDR3 runs 14 residues. The CDR3 reads CASSFSGREDEQYF. DNA of the CDR3: TGCGCCAGCAGCTTTAGCGGGAGGGAAGACGAGCAGTACTTC.

This clone was recorded at least ten times. The chain combines TRBV7-3 with TRBJ2-5; 13 positions agree with TRBD2. The CDR3 length is 17 residues. Unmatched junction bases numbered 5, after V lost 4 bases and J lost 0 bases. In germline, CDR1 is SGHTA, CDR2 FQGTGA. The CDR3 DNA reads TGTGCCAGCAGCTCGGGACTAGCGGGACAGTACCAAGAGACCCAGTACTTC. Translated: CASSSGLAGQYQETQYF.

This clone was observed at least ten times. The chain is built from TRBV9 and TRBJ1-4; 7 nucleotides match TRBD1. Germline V gene data show CDR1 as SGDLS and CDR2 as YYNGEE. This CDR3 is built from 14 residues. After removal of 0 bases from V and 8 bases from J, the junction contained 4 bases not matched to a gene. The chain's CDR3 is CASSVEGANEKLFF. For the CDR3, the DNA is TGTGCCAGCAGCGTAGAGGGGGCGAACGAAAAACTGTTTTTT.

This clone was seen many times. The CDR3 DNA is TGTGCCACCGGCGGGCGGGGGGCCTACAATGAGCAGTTCTTC. Amino acid sequence: CATGGRGAYNEQFF. The chain couples TRBV15 to TRBJ2-1; 8 positions match TRBD2. The V gene's germline CDR1 is LNHNV and CDR2 YYDKDF (reference sequence). The CDR3 loop spans 14 amino acids. V was pared by 8 bases and J by 2 bases, with 5 bases of the junction left unmatched.

This clone appeared many times. The rearrangement uses TRBV6-5 and TRBJ2-1; 10 bases are shared with TRBD1. The CDR3 contains 13 residues. V lost 5 bases and J lost 7; bases outside the gene matches: 2. CDR1 and CDR2 (germline): MNHEY, SVGAGI. The CDR3 region has the DNA TGTGCCAGCAGTGAGGACAGGGGGAATGAGCAGTTCTTC. Amino acid sequence: CASSEDRGNEQFF.

This clone was counted at least ten times. The rearrangement links TRBV5-1 to TRBJ2-7, with 9 bases matching TRBD1. Germline V gene lookup returns CDR1 SGHRS and CDR2 YFSETQ. Losses at the gene ends were 4 bases for V and 12 bases for J; bases not matched to a gene: 8. CDR3 length equals 12 residues. The chain's CDR3 is CASSEGQGLRYF. DNA of the CDR3: TGCGCCAGCAGCGAGGGACAGGGCCTCAGGTACTTC.

This clone was counted at least ten times. The chain is built from TRBV7-2 and TRBJ2-2; maybe TRBD1 (6 bases). The CDR3 is 14 residues long. Trimming took off 2 bases at V and 5 bases at J, with 9 bases between the two ends. The germline CDR1 and CDR2 sequences are SGHTA and FQGNSA. CDR3 sequence: CASSLPGATGELFF. In DNA, the CDR3 is TGTGCCAGCAGCTTACCAGGGGCAACCGGGGAGCTGTTTTTT.

This clone came up many times. The chain joins TRBV11-1 to TRBJ2-1; 15 bases are a match to TRBD2. Per germline, CDR1 SGHAT and CDR2 FQDESV (reference sequence). CDR3 length: 18 amino acids. The junction had 10 bases not matched to a gene; V was cut back by 6 bases and J by 4 bases. The CDR3 reads CASRTYLGLAGGYNEQFF. The CDR3 nucleotides are TGTGCCAGCAGGACATATTTGGGACTAGCGGGAGGTTACAATGAGCAGTTCTTC.

In its sample, this clone was seen many times. The V gene is TRBV9, the J gene TRBJ1-2; 9 positions match TRBD1. The germline CDR1 and CDR2 sequences are SGDLS and YYNGEE. The junction had 6 bases not matched to a gene; V was cut back by 3 bases and J by 6 bases. The CDR3 consists of 14 residues. The CDR3 DNA is TGTGCCAGCAGCGCCCACGGACAGGGGCATGGCTACACCTTC. Translation: CASSAHGQGHGYTF. Using reference TRBV9 and TRBJ1-2 for the parts outside the CDR3, the full variable domain is DSGVTQTPKHLITATGQRVTLRCSPRSGDLSVYWYQQSLDQGLQFLIQYYNGEERAKGNILERFSAQQFPDLHSELNLSSLELGDSALYFCASSAHGQGHGYTFGSGTRLTVV.

This clone was detected many times. The V call is TRBV6-1, the J call TRBJ2-1; possibly TRBD2 for D (6 bases). CDR1 is MNHNS, CDR2 SASEGT, per germline. V lost 3 bases, J lost 9 bases, and 21 bases lay in between. This CDR3 comprises 16 residues. CDR3: CASSDRGASEYAEQFF. The CDR3 bases are TGTGCCAGCAGTGACAGAGGCGCTAGCGAGTATGCTGAGCAGTTCTTC.

This clone was seen many times. The chain couples TRBV6-4 to TRBJ2-7; 9 bases map to TRBD1. CDR3 length equals 15 residues. The V gene's germline CDR1 is MRHNA and CDR2 SNTAGT. V lost 4 bases to trimming and J lost 1 base; unmatched junction nucleotides: 5. CDR3 coding DNA: TGTGCCAGCAGTGCCAAACAGGGGGCGTCCTACGAGCAGTACTTC. Translation gives CASSAKQGASYEQYF.

This clone was seen at least ten times. The CDR3 sequence is CASSLRSELFF. In DNA form, the CDR3 reads TGTGCCAGCAGCTTGCGTTCGGAGCTGTTTTTT. This chain joins TRBV5-8 and TRBJ2-2; the D is unclear. The CDR3 is 11 residues long. The germline V gene encodes CDR1 SGHTS and CDR2 YDEGEE. Trimming removed 1 base at V and 10 bases at J, with 5 bases between.

This clone was found many times. This chain links TRBV6-1 with TRBJ1-1; D perhaps matches TRBD1 (6 bases). Germline loops: CDR1 MNHNS, CDR2 SASEGT. CDR3 length: 13 amino acids. Trimming shortened V by 2 bases and J by 7 bases, and 11 bases separated the two germline ends. CDR3 DNA sequence: TGTGCCAGCAGTGAATTGGGGGCGGTTGAAGCTTTCTTT. It translates to CASSELGAVEAFF.

This clone was seen at least ten times. The chain links TRBV27 to TRBJ2-7; 7 bases line up with TRBD2. The CDR3 has 13 residues. V lost 5 bases to trimming and J lost 4 bases; unmatched junction nucleotides: 5. Germline CDR1 and CDR2: MNHEY and SMNVEV (reference sequence). The CDR3 loop reads CASSPAGSYEQYF. The CDR3 coding sequence is TGTGCCAGCAGTCCAGCGGGATCGTACGAGCAGTACTTC.

This clone has a count of ten or more. The chain uses TRBV5-1 and TRBJ2-3; the match to TRBD2 covers 11 bases. From germline, CDR1 is SGHRS and CDR2 YFSETQ. This CDR3 contains 19 residues. The V gene end was trimmed by 5 bases and the J gene end by 3 bases; junction bases not matched to a gene: 17. The CDR3 reads CASRSQRSLAGGSTDTQYF. The CDR3 DNA reads TGCGCCAGCAGATCACAAAGATCTCTAGCGGGGGGTTCGACAGATACGCAGTATTTT. Combining the CDR3 with reference TRBV5-1 and TRBJ2-3 gives the whole variable domain KAGVTQTPRYLIKTRGQQVTLSCSPISGHRSVSWYQQTPGQGLQFLFEYFSETQRNKGNFPGRFSGRQFSNSRSEMNVSTLELGDSALYLCASRSQRSLAGGSTDTQYFGPGTRLTVL.

In its sample, this clone was seen many times. The chain links TRBV28 to TRBJ2-7; TRBD2 is a possible D gene (5 bases). CDR1 is MDHEN and CDR2 is SYDVKM in the germline V gene. CDR3 length equals 13 residues. Trimming shortened V by 5 bases and J by 7 bases, and 15 bases separated the two germline ends. As DNA, the CDR3 is TGTGCCAGCAGTACCGGGATGGCCCCAGAGCAGTACTTC. Translation gives CASSTGMAPEQYF. The complete variable domain, with remaining parts taken from reference TRBV28 and TRBJ2-7, reads DVKVTQSSRYLVKRTGEKVFLECVQDMDHENMFWYRQDPGLGLRLIYFSYDVKMKEKGDIPEGYSVSREKKERFSLILESASTNQTSMYLCASSTGMAPEQYFGPGTRLTVT.

This clone has ten or more counts. This sequence joins TRBV28 and TRBJ1-1; 10 bases align to TRBD1. The V gene end was trimmed by 4 bases and the J gene end by 5 bases; junction bases not matched to a gene: 7. CDR1 and CDR2 (germline): MDHEN, SYDVKM. The CDR3 length is 15 residues. In nucleotides, the CDR3 is TGTGCCAGCAGTTCCGACAGGGGGCGGTGGACTGAAGCTTTCTTT. This codes for CASSSDRGRWTEAFF.

This clone was counted many times. The chain employs TRBV5-1 and TRBJ2-7, with TRBD1 matching 7 bases. Trimming at V came to 1 base and at J to 0 bases, leaving 4 bases not matched to a gene. Looked up from germline, CDR1 is SGHRS and CDR2 is YFSETQ. The CDR3 contains 15 residues. The CDR3 sequence is CASSLTGDPSYEQYF. The CDR3 nucleotides are TGCGCCAGCAGCTTGACAGGGGACCCCTCCTACGAGCAGTACTTC.

This clone was observed many times. The chain employs TRBV5-1 and TRBJ2-1; 8 bases fit TRBD2. Trimming removed 8 bases from V and 6 bases from J; junction bases left unmatched: 7. Germline V gene lookup returns CDR1 SGHRS and CDR2 YFSETQ. This CDR3 spans 13 amino acids. The CDR3 loop reads CASGTSLTNEQFF. The DNA for the CDR3 is TGCGCCAGTGGGACTAGTCTCACCAATGAGCAGTTCTTC.

This clone came up many times. The chain carries TRBV5-1 and TRBJ1-2, with 7 bases fitting TRBD1. The CDR3 length is 15 residues. Germline CDR1 is SGHRS and CDR2 is YFSETQ. V lost 0 bases to trimming and J lost 4 bases; unmatched junction nucleotides: 6. CDR3 amino acids: CASSLAAAGGYGYTF. CDR3 DNA: TGCGCCAGCAGCTTGGCCGCGGCAGGGGGCTATGGCTACACCTTC.

This clone occurred many times. V and J are TRBV29-1 and TRBJ1-1, with 8 bases lining up with TRBD1. V lost 4 bases to trimming and J lost 0 bases; unmatched junction nucleotides: 7. The CDR3 spans 15 residues. The germline V gene encodes CDR1 SQVTM and CDR2 ANQGSEA. The CDR3, as DNA: TGCAGCGTTGCCCAGGGGGCGCATATGAACACTGAAGCTTTCTTT. Translating gives CSVAQGAHMNTEAFF.

Many counts were recorded for this clone. This chain links TRBV18 with TRBJ1-1, with 7 bases identical to TRBD1. Unmatched junction bases numbered 4, after V lost 3 bases and J lost 0 bases. Germline V lookup: CDR1 KGHSH, CDR2 LQKENI. There are 15 residues in the CDR3. The DNA of the CDR3 is TGTGCCAGCTCACCGTCGACAGGGCTGAACACTGAAGCTTTCTTT. The encoded protein is CASSPSTGLNTEAFF.

At least ten counts were recorded for this clone. J is TRBJ2-7 and V is TRBV28, with TRBD2 matching over 7 bases. Trimming at V came to 6 bases and at J to 4 bases, leaving 9 bases not matched to a gene. The CDR3 is 14 residues long. Germline V CDR1 and CDR2: MDHEN, SYDVKM. CDR3 DNA: TGTGCCAGCAGACTGGGCGGGAGTCAGTACGAGCAGTACTTC. This gives the protein CASRLGGSQYEQYF.

This clone occurred many times. This chain joins TRBV29-1 and TRBJ2-3, with D tentatively TRBD1 (5 bases). The CDR3 totals 13 residues. Trimming removed 3 bases at V and 5 bases at J, with 12 bases between. CDR1 SQVTM and CDR2 ANQGSEA come from the germline V gene. CDR3 DNA: TGCAGCGTTGACCTCAGGGTGCAAGATACGCAGTATTTT. Its translation is CSVDLRVQDTQYF.